This T cell receptor (beta chain) was identified in a study of T cells after yellow fever vaccination. Study results and limitations: Shared CD4/CD8 clonotypes were a small share, likely from convergent recombination. Compared with primary, the secondary response was weaker and peaked at day 5, not 15. Among primary-vaccination clones, most reappeared after the booster, at approximately 96% for CD4 and around 91% for CD8.

This clonotype was observed a handful of times. Its antigen is currently unknown. 5'RACE template switching added a universal primer site and UMIs to TCR cDNA. TCRdb re-analysed the 5' RACE reads in MiXCR, keeping a single row per CDR3 protein. The data contain 300,000 to 400,000 distinct CDR3 sequences, 8.7% of them singletons. The V and J ends lost 8 bases and 0 bases respectively, with 18 bases between them. Per the germline V gene, CDR1 is MNHEY and CDR2 is SMNVEV (reference sequence). The CDR3 is 16 amino acids. Specimen: PBMCs, collected on the day of the first yellow fever vaccination. The chain has TRBV27 and TRBJ2-3; D remains unclear. This sequence was found in a man younger than 35 who received the YFV17D yellow fever vaccine. The CDR3 DNA sequence: TGTGCCAGCGCGTTCGCGCCAACGACTAGCACAGATACGCAGTATTTT. It yields the protein CASAFAPTTSTDTQYF.